This entry is about one T cell receptor beta chain. Its antigen is not identified. Profiled with immunoSEQ multiplex PCR; TCRdb holds only in-frame clones, not every one. Of fewer than 75,000 clones in the sample, about 85% were seen once. This specimen comes from a study of PD-L1 blockade in urothelial cancer. Study in general: Atezolizumab (1,200 mg intravenously every 3 weeks) began around 2014 for patients. Blood was analyzed 3 weeks (second dose) and 6 weeks after treatment start.

Study-level points and caveats: At the 3-week point, tumor-associated blood clones expanded more in durable-benefit patients.

The TCR originated in a man aged 65 to 85 with urothelial cancer. Sequenced here: PBMCs, sampled around atezolizumab (anti-PD-L1) treatment.

This CDR3 is CARSPGTGNQPQHF. In nucleotides, the CDR3 is TGTGCCAGAAGCCCTGGGACAGGGAATCAGCCCCAGCATTTT. V usage is TRBV5-3 and J usage is TRBJ1-5; 9 bases line up with TRBD1. TRBV5-3 is flagged as an ORF with uncertain function. The CDR3 consists of 14 residues. V lost 4 bases and J lost 4; bases outside the gene matches: 3.